This T cell receptor beta chain appears in the sequencing data of a study of T-cell reconstitution after alpha-beta-depleted transplantation in children. Unique molecular identifiers tagged the TCRbeta library. A single record per CDR3 protein comes from TCRdb applying MiXCR to the PCR reads. The repertoire holds over 120,000 distinct CDR3 sequences, with about 9% as singletons. Concerning this clonotype: The antigen remains undetermined.

Study observations and caveats: Counts and diversity of T cells one year after transplant came mostly from newly produced T cells. Surviving recipient T cells and thymic progenitors produced the high day-60 TCRbeta diversity seen in some patients. Alpha-beta T cells present about two months after transplant were reported to originate from several hundred expanded graft clones.

The material was PBMCs, mostly from graft donor cells, obtained 180 days after TCRalphabeta/CD19-depleted stem cell transplant. The receptor was isolated from a female patient aged 2-10 years who had a stem cell transplant for congenital amegakaryocytic thrombocytopenia, so the T cells may come from the graft donor.

The CDR3, as DNA: TGCAGTGCTAGGTTCCCGGACAGTCCATCACCCCTCCACTTT. Its translation is CSARFPDSPSPLHF. The chain employs TRBV20-1 and TRBJ1-6; D is perhaps TRBD1 (6 bases). The CDR3 sequence is 14 residues long. V was pared by 3 bases and J by 10 bases, with 16 bases between. CDR1 is DFQATT, CDR2 SNEGSKA, per germline (reference sequence).